The 13 T cell receptor beta chains below were found in one sample sequenced in a study of cytomegalovirus exposure and HLA in healthy donors. TCRdb keeps only in-frame clones here, not all; method: immunoSEQ multiplex PCR. This table holds 150,000 to 200,000 clones, under 95% found once. Sequencing was done on a sample of PBMCs. All receptors derive from a woman younger than 35 in good health and CMV-seropositive.

V usage is TRBV27 and J usage is TRBJ1-1; 9 bases fit TRBD1. The V gene's germline CDR1 is MNHEY and CDR2 SMNVEV (reference sequence). The CDR3 contains 13 residues. J gave up 3 bases and V 6 bases, and 2 bases lay outside the gene matches. DNA for the CDR3: TGTGCCAGCAGGGGACAGGGAGACACTGAAGCTTTCTTT. It is translated as CASRGQGDTEAFF.

The V call is TRBV6-5, the J call TRBJ2-5; a weak D match, TRBD1 (7 bases). V was cut by 5 bases and J by 4 bases, with 17 bases left in between. CDR3 length: 15 residues. Germline CDR1 MNHEY, CDR2 SVGAGI. Written as DNA, the CDR3 is TGTGCCAGCAGTCCGATCGCAGGGGGGACAGAGACCCAGTACTTC. Its protein product is CASSPIAGGTETQYF.

This chain uses TRBV4-1 with TRBJ1-3; D unclear. Trimming took off 1 base at V and 4 bases at J, with 14 bases between the two ends. Per the germline V gene, CDR1 is MGHRA and CDR2 is YSYEKL. The CDR3 totals 16 residues. DNA for the CDR3: TGCGCCAGCAGCCAAGGGGCCCCTCTAACGGGAAACACCATATATTTT. It codes for CASSQGAPLTGNTIYF.

The V call is TRBV11-2, the J call TRBJ1-4, with D perhaps TRBD1 (6 bases). V was trimmed by 5 bases and J by 4 bases, leaving 14 bases between them. Germline CDR1 reads SGHAT; CDR2 reads FQNNGV. The CDR3 is made up of 15 amino acids. CDR3 DNA: TGTGCCAGCAGCGTACGGGGGGCTGGTAATGAAAAACTGTTTTTT. It encodes CASSVRGAGNEKLFF.

The chain has TRBV2 and TRBJ1-4; possibly TRBD1 for D (6 bases). V was clipped by 5 bases and J by 4 bases, with 11 bases between them. Germline lookup yields CDR1 SNHLY and CDR2 FYNNEI. The length of the CDR3 is 14 residues. The DNA of the CDR3 is TGTGCCAGCAGTTCTACAGGGTTTAATGAAAAACTGTTTTTT. Translation gives CASSSTGFNEKLFF. The full variable domain, its missing parts supplied by reference TRBV2 and TRBJ1-4, is EPEVTQTPSHQVTQMGQEVILRCVPISNHLYFYWYRQILGQKVEFLVSFYNNEISEKSEIFDDQFSVERPDGSNFTLKIRSTKLEDSAMYFCASSSTGFNEKLFFGSGTQLSVL.

The chain couples TRBV5-4 to TRBJ1-2; 9 nucleotides align to TRBD1. There are 14 residues in the CDR3. J was trimmed by 6 bases and V by 3 bases; bases with no gene match: 6. Germline CDR1 and CDR2: SGHNT and YYREEE (reference sequence). The CDR3 sequence is CASSYQQGADGYTF. The CDR3 region has the DNA TGTGCCAGCAGCTATCAACAGGGGGCGGATGGCTACACCTTC.

The chain is built from TRBV4-3 and TRBJ1-2; 7 positions match TRBD1. The CDR3 contains 17 residues. CDR1 is LGHNA and CDR2 is YSLEER in the germline V gene. V trimming: 0 bases; J trimming: 4 bases; junction bases outside the gene matches: 11. Here the CDR3 reads CASSQEEGAAFVYGYTF. The CDR3 nucleotides read TGCGCCAGCAGCCAAGAAGAGGGGGCAGCGTTTGTCTATGGCTACACCTTC.

The rearrangement uses TRBV7-2 and TRBJ2-1; 13 nucleotides align to TRBD2. CDR3 length: 16 residues. V trimming: 5 bases; J trimming: 7 bases; junction bases outside the gene matches: 8. Looked up from germline, CDR1 is SGHTA and CDR2 is FQGNSA. The CDR3 nucleotides read TGTGCCAGCAGCGCCCAACTAGCGGGAGGGCAAAATGAGCAGTTCTTC. Its protein product is CASSAQLAGGQNEQFF.

The CDR3 here is CASSPEREDEAFF. The CDR3 DNA sequence: TGCGCCAGCAGCCCGGAGAGGGAAGATGAAGCTTTCTTT. The chain employs TRBV5-1 and TRBJ1-1; D call uncertain. Per the germline V gene, CDR1 is SGHRS and CDR2 is YFSETQ. This CDR3 spans 13 amino acids. V shed 4 bases and J shed 7 bases, with 14 bases lying between them.

This chain uses TRBV18 with TRBJ2-3, with 10 bases aligning to TRBD1. The CDR3 loop spans 15 amino acids. With V trimmed by 5 bases and J by 2 bases, 4 bases remained unmatched. Germline CDR1 and CDR2: KGHSH and LQKENI. The CDR3 bases are TGTGCCAGCTCAGCGACAGGGGGCAACACAGATACGCAGTATTTT. It is translated as CASSATGGNTDTQYF.

Written as DNA, the CDR3 is TGTGCCAGCTCGGGTCTTGCGGGGGTCAACACTGAAGCTTTCTTT. Residues: CASSGLAGVNTEAFF. The chain has TRBV18 and TRBJ1-1, with D maybe TRBD1 (5 bases). Germline loops: CDR1 KGHSH, CDR2 LQKENI. CDR3 length equals 15 residues. Trimming left V 6 bases short and J 2 bases short, with 16 bases between.

V gene TRBV7-9 combines with J gene TRBJ2-7; D gene ambiguous. Germline V CDR1 and CDR2: SEHNR, FQNEAQ (reference sequence). Trimming pared 4 bases from V and 6 bases from J, leaving 10 bases between. The CDR3 is 12 amino acids. DNA for the CDR3: TGTGCCAGCAGCTCCCCATCGGGCGAGCAGTACTTC. This sequence encodes CASSSPSGEQYF.

The chain employs TRBV10-1 and TRBJ2-2, with D unresolved. This CDR3 comprises 14 residues. V lost 2 bases to trimming and J lost 5 bases, with 9 bases between them. Germline V lookup: CDR1 WNHNN, CDR2 SYGVQD (reference sequence). CDR3: CASSEGLRTGELFF. The CDR3, as DNA: TGCGCCAGCAGTGAGGGCCTTCGTACCGGGGAGCTGTTTTTT.